Listed below are T cell receptor beta chains from one sample, sequenced in a study of blood T cell repertoires in COVID-19. The method was immunoSEQ multiplex PCR; TCRdb's version includes in-frame clones alone and lacks a portion of them. Of approximately 150,000 clones in the sample, about 80% were seen once. Input material: peripheral blood. These receptor sequences come from a man between 65 and 79 years old who had recovered from COVID-19. Each CDR3 is given with its conserved first and last residue. D genes are given only for firm matches. Clone sizes are given selectively: once, few, many, or a class where the clone is expanded.

J: TRBJ1-1
D: TRBD1
size: NA
V: TRBV29-1
CDR3: CSVRGTGMNTEAFF
DNA: TGCAGCGTTCGGGGGACAGGAATGAACACTGAAGCTTTCTTT

J: TRBJ2-7
D: NA
size: NA
V: TRBV12-3/TRBV12-4
CDR3: CASRSGPTYEQYF
DNA: TGTGCCAGCCGAAGCGGGCCCACCTACGAGCAGTACTTC

J: TRBJ2-7
D: NA
size: NA
V: TRBV5-4
CDR3: CASSLGGGEVF
DNA: TGTGCCAGCAGCTTGGGAGGGGGTGAGGTGTTC

J: TRBJ1-1
D: NA
size: few
V: TRBV10-3
CDR3: CAINTMNTEAFF
DNA: TGTGCCATTAATACAATGAACACTGAAGCTTTCTTT

J: TRBJ2-1
D: NA
size: NA
V: TRBV27
CDR3: CATTRGSHGEQFF
DNA: TGTGCCACCACCCGGGGGAGCCACGGTGAGCAGTTCTTC

J: TRBJ1-5
D: NA
size: once
V: TRBV19
CDR3: CASRTRWRRNQPQHF
DNA: TGTGCCAGTAGAACTCGGTGGAGGCGCAATCAGCCCCAGCATTTT

J: TRBJ2-1
D: TRBD2
size: NA
V: TRBV6-1
CDR3: CASSDRSGGRRVDEQFF
DNA: TGTGCCAGCAGTGATAGGTCCGGCGGGAGGAGGGTCGATGAGCAGTTCTTC

J: TRBJ1-1
D: TRBD1
size: NA
V: TRBV19
CDR3: CASSPGHRGVGNTEAFF
DNA: TGTGCCAGTTCCCCGGGTCACAGGGGCGTAGGGAACACTGAAGCTTTCTTT

J: TRBJ2-1
D: NA
size: NA
V: TRBV3-1/TRBV3-2
CDR3: CASSQSRRTYNEQFF
DNA: TGTGCCAGCAGCCAATCACGGCGGACCTACAATGAGCAGTTCTTC

J: TRBJ1-1
D: TRBD1
size: NA
V: TRBV7-2
CDR3: CASSSRQGKAFF
DNA: TGTGCCAGCAGCTCCCGACAGGGGAAAGCTTTCTTT

J: TRBJ2-7
D: NA
size: NA
V: TRBV29-1
CDR3: CSVGTQSYEQYF
DNA: TGCAGCGTTGGTACGCAGTCCTACGAGCAGTACTTC

J: TRBJ1-2
D: NA
size: NA
V: TRBV5-6
CDR3: CASSNTGFNYGYTF
DNA: TGTGCCAGCAGCAATACAGGCTTCAACTATGGCTACACCTTC

J: TRBJ2-3
D: TRBD1
size: NA
V: TRBV6-6
CDR3: CASSYGQGDTDTQYF
DNA: TGTGCCAGCAGTTACGGACAGGGGGATACAGATACGCAGTATTTT

J: TRBJ2-6
D: NA
size: NA
V: TRBV28
CDR3: CASTVRDWSNVLTF
DNA: TGTGCCAGCACGGTGCGGGATTGGTCCAACGTCCTGACTTTC

J: TRBJ2-3
D: NA
size: NA
V: TRBV4-3
CDR3: CASSQDPRREDTQYF
DNA: TGCGCCAGCAGCCAAGATCCTAGGAGGGAAGATACGCAGTATTTT

J: TRBJ1-1
D: NA
size: medium-sized
V: TRBV7-9
CDR3: CASSTEDKPYTEAFF
DNA: TGTGCCAGCAGCACCGAAGACAAGCCCTACACTGAAGCTTTCTTT

J: TRBJ1-1
D: NA
size: NA
V: TRBV2
CDR3: CASSETGLNTEAFF
DNA: TGTGCCAGCAGTGAAACAGGGTTGAACACTGAAGCTTTCTTT

J: TRBJ1-5
D: NA
size: NA
V: TRBV30
CDR3: CAWTAGLGEQPQHF
DNA: TGTGCCTGGACAGCAGGATTGGGAGAACAGCCCCAGCATTTT

J: TRBJ2-1
D: NA
size: once
V: TRBV5-6
CDR3: CASSLGAGEVDEQFF
DNA: TGTGCCAGCAGCTTGGGGGCGGGCGAGGTCGATGAGCAGTTCTTC

J: TRBJ1-2
D: TRBD1
size: NA
V: TRBV10-2
CDR3: CASSPTLGQGALYGYTF
DNA: TGCGCCAGCAGTCCAACATTAGGACAGGGGGCTCTCTATGGCTACACCTTC

J: TRBJ1-1
D: TRBD1
size: NA
V: TRBV15
CDR3: CATSRDRDLGTEAFF
DNA: TGTGCCACCAGCAGGGACAGGGATCTTGGCACTGAAGCTTTCTTT

J: TRBJ2-7
D: TRBD1
size: few
V: TRBV6-6
CDR3: CASSYKTGAYEQYF
DNA: TGTGCCAGCAGTTACAAAACAGGGGCCTACGAGCAGTACTTC

J: TRBJ2-7
D: TRBD1
size: NA
V: TRBV7-7
CDR3: CASSRGTGDEQYF
DNA: TGTGCCAGCAGCCGGGGGACAGGGGACGAGCAGTACTTC

J: TRBJ2-5
D: TRBD2
size: NA
V: TRBV7-3
CDR3: CASSFGGGPRETQYF
DNA: TGTGCCAGCAGCTTCGGGGGAGGGCCCCGGGAGACCCAGTACTTC

J: TRBJ2-3
D: NA
size: NA
V: TRBV10-3
CDR3: CAISEQVGSVTDTQYF
DNA: TGTGCCATCAGTGAGCAGGTCGGTAGCGTCACAGATACGCAGTATTTT

J: TRBJ2-5
D: TRBD2
size: NA
V: TRBV6-1
CDR3: CASSEAILTSGRAYQETQYF
DNA: TGTGCCAGCAGTGAAGCGATATTGACTAGCGGGAGGGCCTACCAAGAGACCCAGTACTTC

J: TRBJ2-7
D: TRBD2
size: NA
V: TRBV4-1
CDR3: CASSHKVAGLAGGASYEQYF
DNA: TGCGCCAGCAGCCACAAGGTGGCGGGACTAGCGGGAGGCGCCTCCTACGAGCAGTACTTC